This T cell receptor beta chain was obtained from a study of cytomegalovirus exposure and HLA in healthy donors. Remarks on this clone: Antigen unknown.

TCRdb's table, derived via immunoSEQ multiplex PCR, lists solely in-frame clones and lacks some. The profile shows approximately 300,000 clones, roughly 90% of them singletons. Study-wide results and limits: Later, an analysis found that TCR clusters from the first cohort tended to co-occur in the 120 validation repertoires. Associated with cytomegalovirus, according to the listing, were some 180 TCR beta chains. The classifier, whose performance was assessed in both the original and validation cohorts, reportedly diagnosed cytomegalovirus status with high specificity and sensitivity.

The CDR3 consists of 13 residues. V dropped 9 bases and J dropped 3; count of bases not matched to a gene: 8. Looked up from germline, CDR1 is MDHEN and CDR2 is SYDVKM. The rearrangement joins TRBV28 to TRBJ2-7; 7 bases align to TRBD1. Material for sequencing was PBMCs. This TCR derives from a woman aged 25-40 years in good health and CMV-seropositive. The CDR3, as DNA: TGTGCCAGTCTGTTGGACAGGATCTACGAGCAGTACTTC. It is translated as CASLLDRIYEQYF.